Here is one TCR beta chain with its context. Antigen unknown. The sample belongs to a study of response to subunit inactivated influenza vaccine. Whole-study findings and limits: Authors proposed each seasonal influenza vaccination draws in few new T cells.

One entry per CDR3 protein results from TCRdb running MiXCR on the RT-PCR reads. The sample has more than 700,000 distinct CDR3 sequences; around 21% are singletons. The trim removed 4 bases at V and 3 bases at J, leaving 9 bases unmatched. In germline, CDR1 is LGHNA, CDR2 YSLEER. The CDR3 sequence is 16 residues long. The sequence was obtained from a man aged 50 or older who received an inactivated influenza vaccine. The source was PBMCs from blood, collected 4 to 6 days after vaccination. This chain uses TRBV4-3 with TRBJ2-3; 8 nucleotides agree with TRBD1. The CDR3 DNA sequence: TGCGCCAGCAGCCCCAGACAGGGGAAGAGGACAGATACGCAGTATTTT. This codes for CASSPRQGKRTDTQYF.